The clone carrying this TCR beta chain was seen more than once but under ten times. The CDR3 is 16 residues long. Germline V gene lookup returns CDR1 MNHEY and CDR2 SVGAGI. J lost 6 bases, V lost 0 bases, and 7 bases had no gene match. Donors were grouped by their self-reported clinical history. The sample is drawn from a study of blood T cell repertoires in COVID-19. Only in-frame clones appear in the TCRdb table, and some are missing; sequencing was by immunoSEQ multiplex PCR. The sample has some 190,000 clones; 84% are singletons. The specimen was PBMCs or T cells enriched from blood (not recorded which). The chain recombines TRBV6-5 with TRBJ1-1, with TRBD1 identical over 10 bases. The TCR originated in a woman in her thirties who had been exposed to COVID-19. Written as DNA, the CDR3 is TGTGCCAGCAGTTACTCATCGGGACAGGGGAGGGCTGAAGCTTTCTTT. Its protein product is CASSYSSGQGRAEAFF.